What follows are 29 T cell receptor beta chains derived from one specimen sequenced in a study of OX40 agonist ivuxolimab in advanced cancers. The method was immunoSEQ multiplex PCR; TCRdb's version includes in-frame clones alone and lacks a portion of them. Here the sample spans 90,000 to 150,000 clones, 75% to 90% being singletons. The sequences come from CD4+ or CD8+ T cells sorted from blood, collected in a trial of the OX40 agonist ivuxolimab. These receptors came from an adult with an advanced solid tumor such as melanoma, head and neck, liver or kidney cancer.

V is TRBV28 and J is TRBJ2-2; D remains ambiguous. V was shortened by 2 bases and J by 4 bases, with 8 bases between the two germline ends. The CDR3 length is 14 residues. CDR1 is MDHEN and CDR2 is SYDVKM in the germline V gene. As DNA, the CDR3 is TGTGCCAGCAGTTTACCTCCGCTCACCGGGGAGCTGTTTTTT. It encodes CASSLPPLTGELFF. The variable domain in full, with the rest retrieved from reference TRBV28 and TRBJ2-2, is DVKVTQSSRYLVKRTGEKVFLECVQDMDHENMFWYRQDPGLGLRLIYFSYDVKMKEKGDIPEGYSVSREKKERFSLILESASTNQTSMYLCASSLPPLTGELFFGEGSRLTVL.

This chain uses TRBV7-2 with TRBJ2-3; 12 bases are a match to TRBD2. This CDR3 has 17 residues. CDR1 and CDR2 (germline): SGHTA, FQGNSA. V shed 5 bases and J 2 bases; nucleotides not matched to a gene: 8. CDR3 coding DNA: TGTGCCAGCAGCGACAGACTAGCGGGGGCCTACACAGATACGCAGTATTTT. This gives the protein CASSDRLAGAYTDTQYF.

This chain uses TRBV5-1 with TRBJ1-4, with 11 bases identical to TRBD1. Germline V gives CDR1 SGHRS, CDR2 YFSETQ. The CDR3 covers 15 residues. The junction had 6 bases not matched to a gene; V was cut back by 4 bases and J by 7 bases. The DNA for the CDR3 is TGCGCCAGCAGCAGAGGACAGGGGGCAGGTGAAAAACTGTTTTTT. Translation: CASSRGQGAGEKLFF.

The J gene is TRBJ2-2, the V gene TRBV4-2; D is unresolved. The CDR3 covers 16 residues. V was shortened by 7 bases and J by 0 bases, with 15 bases between the two germline ends. CDR1 and CDR2 (germline): LGHNA, YNFKEQ. CDR3 protein: CASTRYPSPNTGELFF. Here the CDR3 DNA reads TGTGCCAGCACCCGATACCCAAGCCCGAACACCGGGGAGCTGTTTTTT.

This chain links TRBV5-1 with TRBJ2-2, with 7 nucleotides matching TRBD2. V lost 0 bases to trimming and J lost 6 bases; unmatched junction nucleotides: 5. This CDR3 has 15 amino acids. CDR1 SGHRS and CDR2 YFSETQ come from the germline V gene. The CDR3 loop is CASSLGAGLAGELFF. The CDR3 DNA follows: TGCGCCAGCAGCTTGGGAGCGGGGTTGGCCGGGGAGCTGTTTTTT.

The chain has TRBV28 and TRBJ2-7; 8 nucleotides match TRBD2. Germline loops: CDR1 MDHEN, CDR2 SYDVKM. This CDR3 spans 16 amino acids. V was pared by 7 bases and J by 3 bases, with 14 bases of the junction left unmatched. DNA for the CDR3: TGTGCCAGCATTAAAGCAGGGGTAGCGGGGATCTACGAGCAGTACTTC. It translates to CASIKAGVAGIYEQYF.

The V and J genes are TRBV11-2 and TRBJ1-5; 7 nucleotides match TRBD1. The ends lost 5 bases at V and 7 bases at J; junction bases unmatched: 8. The CDR3 runs 14 residues. CDR1 is SGHAT and CDR2 is FQNNGV in the germline V gene. The CDR3 DNA reads TGTGCCAGCAGCCGCGGACAGGCGGGACAGCCCCAGCATTTT. Protein: CASSRGQAGQPQHF. Full variable domain (remainder filled in from reference TRBV11-2 and TRBJ1-5): EAGVAQSPRYKIIEKRQSVAFWCNPISGHATLYWYQQILGQGPKLLIQFQNNGVVDDSQLPKDRFSAERLKGVDSTLKIQPAKLEDSAVYLCASSRGQAGQPQHFGDGTRLSIL.

The chain is built from TRBV19 and TRBJ2-1; D is perhaps TRBD1 or TRBD2 (6 bases each). CDR3 length: 17 residues. Germline CDR1 reads LNHDA; CDR2 reads SQIVND (reference sequence). Between the trimmed V and J ends, which lost 5 bases and 2 bases, there was a span of 19 bases. CDR3 coding DNA: TGTGCCAGTAGTTTGGGGGGCCTAGCTACCCCCTACAATGAGCAGTTCTTC. This sequence encodes CASSLGGLATPYNEQFF. Supplemented by reference TRBV19 and TRBJ2-1, the full variable domain reads DGGITQSPKYLFRKEGQNVTLSCEQNLNHDAMYWYRQDPGQGLRLIYYSQIVNDFQKGDIAEGYSVSREKKESFPLTVTSAQKNPTAFYLCASSLGGLATPYNEQFFGPGTRLTVL.

V is TRBV27 and J is TRBJ2-7; 8 positions agree with TRBD2. With 2 bases clipped from V and 2 bases from J, the junction kept 11 bases outside the gene matches. Germline-derived CDR1 and CDR2 are MNHEY and SMNVEV (reference sequence). CDR3 length: 17 amino acids. CDR3 residues: CASSLRGPGLGAYEQYF. The DNA for the CDR3 is TGTGCCAGCAGTTTACGGGGGCCGGGACTAGGGGCCTACGAGCAGTACTTC.

The chain joins TRBV29-1 to TRBJ2-2; D call uncertain. In germline, CDR1 is SQVTM, CDR2 ANQGSEA. This CDR3 comprises 11 residues. Trimming cost V 4 bases and J 4 bases, with 4 bases left between them. CDR3 region: CSVVGTGELFF. DNA of the CDR3: TGCAGCGTTGTTGGCACCGGGGAGCTGTTTTTT.

For the CDR3, the DNA is TGTGCCATTTCTAGCGGGGGGGCCGGCGACTACGAGCAGTACTTC. This codes for CAISSGGAGDYEQYF. The chain couples TRBV10-3 to TRBJ2-7; 12 bases match TRBD2. CDR1 ENHRY and CDR2 SYGVKD come from the germline V gene. There are 15 residues in the CDR3. The J segment lost 3 bases and the V segment lost 9 bases, leaving 9 bases of the junction unmatched.

This chain links TRBV18 with TRBJ1-4; no clear D. V was clipped by 3 bases and J by 0 bases, with 17 bases between them. Germline CDR1 KGHSH, CDR2 LQKENI. This CDR3 contains 18 residues. In DNA, the CDR3 is TGTGCCAGCTCACCGGACGGACGGATCGATGCAACTAATGAAAAACTGTTTTTT. Translating gives CASSPDGRIDATNEKLFF.

This rearrangement joins TRBV30 to TRBJ1-5; no definite D call. The germline gives CDR1 GTSNPN, CDR2 SVGIG (reference sequence). The CDR3 contains 13 residues. V lost 1 base to trimming and J lost 4 bases, with 8 bases between them. CDR3: CAWSGPWNQPQHF. As DNA, the CDR3 is TGTGCCTGGAGTGGTCCCTGGAATCAGCCCCAGCATTTT.

The chain joins TRBV7-2 to TRBJ1-5; tentative D call: TRBD1 (5 bases). V was cut by 2 bases and J by 7 bases, with 15 bases left in between. The germline V gene has CDR1 SGHTA and CDR2 FQGNSA. CDR3 length equals 15 residues. In nucleotides, the CDR3 is TGTGCCAGCAGCTTATCCCGGGACGGTTGGCAGCCCCAGCATTTT. Protein sequence: CASSLSRDGWQPQHF.

The chain couples TRBV25-1 to TRBJ1-6; D not certain. Between the trimmed V and J ends, which lost 4 bases and 3 bases, there was a span of 7 bases. The CDR3 consists of 14 residues. From germline, CDR1 is MGHDK and CDR2 SYGVNS. CDR3 nucleotides: TGTGCCAGCAGTGCCGGCTACTATAATTCACCCCTCCACTTT. Its protein product is CASSAGYYNSPLHF.

The rearrangement uses TRBV27 and TRBJ2-5; 9 bases map to TRBD1. V shed 4 bases, J shed 2 bases, and the junction held 11 bases outside the gene matches. The CDR3 spans 17 residues. Germline V gene lookup returns CDR1 MNHEY and CDR2 SMNVEV (reference sequence). CDR3 sequence: CASSSPGQGTEQETQYF. Here the CDR3 DNA reads TGTGCCAGCAGTTCCCCGGGACAGGGAACCGAACAAGAGACCCAGTACTTC.

The V gene is TRBV7-8, the J gene TRBJ1-4, with TRBD1 as a possible D gene (6 bases). Between the trimmed V and J ends, which lost 1 base and 7 bases, there was a span of 10 bases. The germline V gene encodes CDR1 SGHVS and CDR2 FQNEAQ. The CDR3 sequence is 14 residues long. CDR3 amino acids: CASSLGGGGEKLFF. For the CDR3, the DNA is TGTGCCAGCAGCTTAGGAGGGGGTGGTGAAAAACTGTTTTTT.

As for this clone: This sample includes further DNA sequences coding for the same CDR3. The rearrangement joins TRBV19 to TRBJ2-5, with 10 bases that match TRBD2. CDR3 size: 14 residues. The V gene's germline CDR1 is LNHDA and CDR2 SQIVND (reference sequence). The junction had 6 bases not matched to a gene; V was cut back by 6 bases and J by 5 bases. The CDR3 loop is CASRPTSGVETQYF. Written as DNA, the CDR3 is TGTGCCAGTAGACCAACTAGCGGGGTCGAGACCCAGTACTTC.

The CDR3 DNA is TGTGCCATCAGTGAGTCAACGGGAAGGTACAATGAGCAGTTCTTC. The encoded protein is CAISESTGRYNEQFF. The chain couples TRBV10-3 to TRBJ2-1, with a tentative D call TRBD2 (5 bases). The CDR3 extends over 15 amino acids. Germline-derived CDR1 and CDR2 are ENHRY and SYGVKD. V lost 0 bases and J lost 4, with 10 bases in between.

This chain connects TRBV15 to TRBJ1-6; the D gene is possibly TRBD1 (5 bases). Trimming pared 5 bases from V and 6 bases from J, leaving 14 bases between. The CDR3 spans 15 residues. The germline V gene encodes CDR1 LNHNV and CDR2 YYDKDF (reference sequence). CDR3: CATSSMGLANSPLHF. In DNA, the CDR3 is TGTGCCACCAGCTCAATGGGACTAGCTAATTCACCCCTCCACTTT. The complete variable domain, with remaining parts taken from reference TRBV15 and TRBJ1-6, reads DAMVIQNPRYQVTQFGKPVTLSCSQTLNHNVMYWYQQKSSQAPKLLFHYYDKDFNNEADTPDNFQSRRPNTSFCFLDIRSPGLGDTAMYLCATSSMGLANSPLHFGNGTRLTVT.

The CDR3 loop is CASSYSDRNQPQHF. The CDR3 DNA reads TGTGCCAGCAGTTACTCGGACCGCAATCAGCCCCAGCATTTT. The rearrangement uses TRBV6-6 and TRBJ1-5; D gene unclear. The CDR3 extends over 14 amino acids. The V end was cut by 0 bases, the J end by 2 bases, with 5 bases between. Germline V CDR1 and CDR2: MNHNY, SVGAGI (reference sequence).

The chain uses TRBV5-6 and TRBJ2-1; D unclear. CDR1 is SGHDT and CDR2 is YYEEEE in the germline V gene. This CDR3 region has 12 residues. The V and J ends lost 2 bases and 10 bases respectively, with 10 bases between them. This chain's CDR3 is CASSLTPREQFF. CDR3 DNA sequence: TGTGCCAGCAGCTTAACCCCCCGGGAGCAGTTCTTC.

This clone was observed once. The DNA of the CDR3 is TGTGCCAGTACCCCTACAGGGGGCAACACAGATACGCAGTATTTT. It encodes CASTPTGGNTDTQYF. The chain couples TRBV19 to TRBJ2-3; 9 bases agree with TRBD1. V lost 7 bases to trimming and J lost 2 bases; unmatched junction nucleotides: 7. Germline loops: CDR1 LNHDA, CDR2 SQIVND (reference sequence). The CDR3 consists of 15 residues. The full variable domain, with the rest looked up from reference TRBV19 and TRBJ2-3, is DGGITQSPKYLFRKEGQNVTLSCEQNLNHDAMYWYRQDPGQGLRLIYYSQIVNDFQKGDIAEGYSVSREKKESFPLTVTSAQKNPTAFYLCASTPTGGNTDTQYFGPGTRLTVL.

The chain combines TRBV28 with TRBJ1-2; 8 nucleotides line up with TRBD1. V lost 4 bases to trimming and J lost 0 bases; unmatched junction nucleotides: 4. Looked up from germline, CDR1 is MDHEN and CDR2 is SYDVKM. This CDR3 is 15 amino acids long. The CDR3 DNA reads as TGTGCCAGCAGTTCGGGGACAGGCTCTAACTATGGCTACACCTTC. This translates into CASSSGTGSNYGYTF.

V usage is TRBV6-1 and J usage is TRBJ2-7; TRBD2 might be the D (6 bases). Trimming took off 2 bases at V and 5 bases at J, with 19 bases between the two ends. The germline V gene encodes CDR1 MNHNS and CDR2 SASEGT. The CDR3 sequence is 16 residues long. The CDR3 DNA sequence: TGTGCCAGCAGTGAACAAGGACTACAAATCCCCCACGAGCAGTACTTC. Protein product: CASSEQGLQIPHEQYF.

The V call is TRBV7-2, the J call TRBJ2-7; TRBD2 matches at 9 bases. With 2 bases clipped from V and 3 bases from J, the junction kept 5 bases outside the gene matches. The germline V gene encodes CDR1 SGHTA and CDR2 FQGNSA. This CDR3 comprises 15 residues. The CDR3 DNA follows: TGTGCCAGCAGCTTACCTTGGCGGGGGGGCTACGAGCAGTACTTC. It translates to CASSLPWRGGYEQYF.

The chain has TRBV2 and TRBJ2-1; 7 bases match TRBD1. Germline V gene data show CDR1 as SNHLY and CDR2 as FYNNEI. The CDR3 loop spans 13 amino acids. The junction had 8 bases not matched to a gene; V was cut back by 6 bases and J by 9 bases. CDR3 DNA sequence: TGTGCCAGCAGGGCTGAACAGGGGACTGAGCAGTTCTTC. This codes for CASRAEQGTEQFF.

The table lists this clone with a count of one. The V and J genes are TRBV7-8 and TRBJ2-3; D is undetermined. The V end lost 3 bases, the J end lost 0 bases, and 7 bases lay between the germline ends. CDR3 length: 14 residues. Germline values: CDR1 SGHVS, CDR2 FQNEAQ. The CDR3 loop reads CASSLERSTDTQYF. Written as DNA, the CDR3 is TGTGCCAGCAGCTTGGAACGAAGCACAGATACGCAGTATTTT.

This chain connects TRBV15 to TRBJ2-7, with TRBD1 matching over 9 bases. The CDR3 has 15 amino acids. V was clipped by 2 bases and J by 6 bases; unmatched bases: 8. The germline V gene has CDR1 LNHNV and CDR2 YYDKDF (reference sequence). CDR3 DNA sequence: TGTGCCACCAGCAGACTCCGGGACAGGGCTTTCGAGCAGTACTTC. It encodes CATSRLRDRAFEQYF.